This TCR beta chain came from a study of T cell repertoires in cytomegalovirus infection. CDR1 and CDR2 (germline): SGHRS, YFSETQ. CDR3 length: 17 residues. The J segment lost 4 bases and the V segment lost 2 bases, leaving 12 bases of the junction unmatched. TCRdb reprocessed the reads with MiXCR, giving one entry per CDR3 protein. The sample lists approximately 500,000 distinct CDR3 sequences, 16% occurring once. The chain combines TRBV5-1 with TRBJ2-1, with 7 positions matching TRBD1. The sample consisted of CD8+ T cells from PBMCs. The receptor comes from a human donor in good health (CMV status not recorded). Some clones in this sample may be carry-over from other donors' samples. CDR3: CASSFDDRVGIYNEQFF. The CDR3 nucleotides are TGCGCCAGCAGCTTTGACGACAGGGTGGGGATATACAATGAGCAGTTCTTC.